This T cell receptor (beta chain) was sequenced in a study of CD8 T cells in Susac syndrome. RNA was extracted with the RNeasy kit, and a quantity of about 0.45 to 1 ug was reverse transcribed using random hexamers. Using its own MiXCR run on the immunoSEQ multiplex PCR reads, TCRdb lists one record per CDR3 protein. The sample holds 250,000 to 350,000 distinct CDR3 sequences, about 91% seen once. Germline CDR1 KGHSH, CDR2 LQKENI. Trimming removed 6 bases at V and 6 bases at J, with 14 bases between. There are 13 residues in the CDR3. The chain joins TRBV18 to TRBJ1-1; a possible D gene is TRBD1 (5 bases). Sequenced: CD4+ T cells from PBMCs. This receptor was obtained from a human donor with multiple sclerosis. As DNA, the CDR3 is TGTGCCAGCTCCTCTTTAGGGGTCGCTGAAGCTTTCTTT. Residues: CASSSLGVAEAFF.